The clone carrying this TCR beta chain appeared a single time. The table came from immunoSEQ multiplex PCR; TCRdb's copy has only in-frame clones and leaves some out. The sample contains fewer than 90,000 clones, roughly 86% of which appear only once. These data come from a study of OX40 agonist ivuxolimab in advanced cancers. Study at large: A diagnosis of hepatocellular carcinoma, melanoma, renal cell or head and neck cancer was present in dose-escalation patients.

The receptor was isolated from an adult with an advanced solid tumor such as melanoma, head and neck, liver or kidney cancer. The material sequenced was CD4+ or CD8+ T cells sorted from blood, taken in a trial of the OX40 agonist ivuxolimab.

The CDR3 coding sequence is TGTGCCAGTAGTATGATTCTGGACAGGGATCACAGTGGCTACACCTTC. Residues: CASSMILDRDHSGYTF. The chain combines TRBV19 with TRBJ1-2; 8 bases fit TRBD1. This CDR3 contains 16 residues. With 3 bases clipped from V and 7 bases from J, the junction kept 13 bases outside the gene matches. The germline CDR1 and CDR2 sequences are LNHDA and SQIVND (reference sequence).